A selection of T cell receptor beta chains follows, all from one sample in a study of blood T cell repertoires in COVID-19. Assay used: immunoSEQ multiplex PCR; TCRdb lists only in-frame clones, some missing. The repertoire holds nearly 40,000 clones, with roughly 80% as singletons. The material sequenced was peripheral blood. All receptors come from a man aged 45-65 years with active or convalescent COVID-19. CDR3s include the opening cysteine and the closing phenylalanine or tryptophan. Each record gives: D gene, V gene, J gene, clone size, CDR3 DNA, CDR3 protein. The D gene is left open where the match is weak. Rows give clone size only sometimes, using once, few, many, or a class for an expanded clone.

>TRBD1|TRBV29-1|TRBJ1-2|.
TGCAGCGTTGAAGAACAGGGGGGATTGGGCTACACCTTC
CSVEEQGGLGYTF
>.|TRBV11-2|TRBJ2-1|once
TGTGCCAGCAGCTGGCAGGGGAATGAGCAGTTCTTC
CASSWQGNEQFF
>.|TRBV5-4|TRBJ2-5|.
TGTGCCAGCAGCTCGCAAGAGACCCAGTACTTC
CASSSQETQYF
>TRBD1|TRBV30|TRBJ2-7|.
TGTGCCTGGAGTCCGGGACAGGGGATTAGCGAGCAGTACTTC
CAWSPGQGISEQYF
>TRBD2|TRBV27|TRBJ2-5|.
TGTGCCAGCAGGACATCCGCGGGGGGAGAGACCCAGTACTTC
CASRTSAGGETQYF
>.|TRBV7-2|TRBJ1-5|once
TGTGCCAGCAGCTTAGCTGGGGGCAGGGGCAATCAGCCCCAGCATTTT
CASSLAGGRGNQPQHF
>TRBD1|TRBV28|TRBJ2-6|.
TGTGCCAGCAGTATCACAGGGGTATCTGGGGCCAACGTCCTGACTTTC
CASSITGVSGANVLTF
>.|TRBV28|TRBJ1-2|.
TGTGCCAGCAGTCCCTGGGGGGGGAATTACTATGGCTACACCTTC
CASSPWGGNYYGYTF
>.|TRBV12-3/TRBV12-4|TRBJ1-4|.
TGTGCCAGCAGCCAGGGGGAAAAACTGTTTTTT
CASSQGEKLFF
>.|TRBV5-8|TRBJ2-5|.
TGTGCCAGCAGCCAAGGGACTGGGGATAAAGAGACCCAGTACTTC
CASSQGTGDKETQYF
>.|TRBV27|TRBJ2-5|.
TGTGCCAGCAGTCCCATTGATCTAGCGAGATACCAAGAGACCCAGTACTTC
CASSPIDLARYQETQYF
>TRBD1|TRBV12-5|TRBJ1-1|.
TGTGCTAGTGGTTTGTGGGGACAGGGCAGTATGGCTGAAGCTTTCTTT
CASGLWGQGSMAEAFF
>TRBD1|TRBV19|TRBJ1-1|once
TGTGCCTGTCAGTATAGGGACAGGGGCCCTGAAGCTTTCTTT
CACQYRDRGPEAFF
>TRBD1|TRBV27|TRBJ1-6|.
TGTGCCAGCAGTTTATCGGGACAGGGGGCAAATTCACCCCTCCACTTT
CASSLSGQGANSPLHF
>.|TRBV5-5|TRBJ2-7|once
TGTGCCAGCAGCGTACAGGTTGCCTCCTACGAGCAGTACTTC
CASSVQVASYEQYF
>TRBD2|TRBV15|TRBJ2-3|.
TGTGCCACCAGCAGAGATGTAGCGGGGGGTCGCACAGATACGCAGTATTTT
CATSRDVAGGRTDTQYF
>.|TRBV29-1|TRBJ1-1|.
TGCAGCGTTGGGGGCATGAACACTGAAGCTTTCTTT
CSVGGMNTEAFF
>TRBD1|TRBV7-6|TRBJ2-7|few
TGTGCCAGCAGCGTCGGGGACAGGGGTCCCTACGAGCAGTACTTC
CASSVGDRGPYEQYF
>TRBD1|TRBV9|TRBJ1-2|.
TGTGCCAGCAGCGTAGGTGGGAGAGGACAGGGCAACTATGGCTACACCTTC
CASSVGGRGQGNYGYTF
>.|TRBV5-6|TRBJ1-1|.
TGTGCCAGCAGCTTGAGGTCACAGGGAGTTGGCGGCACTGAAGCTTTCTTT
CASSLRSQGVGGTEAFF
>TRBD2|TRBV7-2|TRBJ2-1|.
TGTGCCAGCAGCGCCGGACTAGCGGGGGGATACAATGAGCAGTTCTTC
CASSAGLAGGYNEQFF
>TRBD1|TRBV7-8|TRBJ1-2|.
TGTGCCAGCAGCCCTACCCACCTGGGACAGAGCTATGGCTACACCTTC
CASSPTHLGQSYGYTF
>.|TRBV27|TRBJ1-1|.
TGTGCCAGCAGGGGGGCCTTTGAAGCTTTCTTT
CASRGAFEAFF
>TRBD1|TRBV5-1|TRBJ1-5|.
TGCGCCAGCAGCTCAGGACAGGGGGCGAATCAGCCCCAGCATTTT
CASSSGQGANQPQHF
>.|TRBV3-1/TRBV3-2|TRBJ1-1|once
TGTGCCAGCAGCCGGTACAGATCGAACACTGAAGCTTTCTTT
CASSRYRSNTEAFF
>TRBD1|TRBV6-5|TRBJ1-5|.
TGTGCCAGCAGCTCACAGGGGCTAGGCAATCAGCCCCAGCATTTT
CASSSQGLGNQPQHF
>TRBD1|TRBV20-1|TRBJ1-5|.
TGCAGTGCTAGTGGGGCAGGGGGTGGTCAGCCCCAGCATTTT
CSASGAGGGQPQHF
>TRBD2|TRBV5-1|TRBJ2-2|once
TGCGCCAGCAGGGGACTAGACGCGAACACCGGGGAGCTGTTTTTT
CASRGLDANTGELFF
>.|TRBV6-4|TRBJ1-6|.
TGTGCCAGCAGTGACTATCAACAGGTACCGAATTCACCCCTCCACTTT
CASSDYQQVPNSPLHF
>TRBD1|TRBV5-5|TRBJ2-1|.
TGTGCCAGCAGTCGAGAATCCGGGACAGGGAGGGAGCAGTTCTTC
CASSRESGTGREQFF
>TRBD2|TRBV19|TRBJ2-3|.
TGTGCCAGTAGTATAGGAGCTAGCGGGGGGGCCGGCACAGATACGCAGTATTTT
CASSIGASGGAGTDTQYF
>.|TRBV7-2|TRBJ2-5|.
TGTGCCAGCAGTGCCACAAATGTCGGGGAGACCCAGTACTTC
CASSATNVGETQYF
>TRBD2|TRBV2|TRBJ2-3|.
TGTGCCAGCAGAGCACTAGCGGGGGACACAGATACGCAGTATTTT
CASRALAGDTDTQYF
>.|TRBV3-1/TRBV3-2|TRBJ1-6|.
TGTGCCAGCAGCCAAGTGGGGGCTGGTTCACCCCTCCACTTT
CASSQVGAGSPLHF
>.|TRBV6-5|TRBJ2-6|.
TGTGCCAGCAGTTACTTTAGGGGGTCTGGGGCCAACGTCCTGACTTTC
CASSYFRGSGANVLTF
>TRBD1|TRBV27|TRBJ1-1|.
TGTGCCAGCAGTTTCGGGACAGGGTTGAACACTGAAGCTTTCTTT
CASSFGTGLNTEAFF
>TRBD1|TRBV25-1|TRBJ1-4|.
TGTGCCAGCAGTGAGACAGGGTCTAATGAAAAACTGTTTTTT
CASSETGSNEKLFF
>TRBD1|TRBV30|TRBJ1-1|.
TGTGCCTGGAGTATCAAACAGGGGGCAGGGACTGAAGCTTTCTTT
CAWSIKQGAGTEAFF
>.|TRBV3-1/TRBV3-2|TRBJ1-2|few
TGTGCCAGCAGGTTAGGCAGGGAAGACTATGGCTACACCTTC
CASRLGREDYGYTF
>TRBD1|TRBV6-1|TRBJ2-7|.
TGTGCCAGCAGTGAAGGTGGTTTTAGGACAGGGGGATACGAGCAGTACTTC
CASSEGGFRTGGYEQYF
>.|TRBV5-1|TRBJ1-2|once
TGCGCCAGCAGCTTGGACCGCGAGAGCTATGGCTACACCTTC
CASSLDRESYGYTF
>.|TRBV7-6|TRBJ2-5|.
TGTGCCAGCAGCTCGACTAGACGCGAGACCCAGTACTTC
CASSSTRRETQYF
>.|TRBV9|TRBJ2-1|.
TGTGCCAGCAGCGTAGGTGCAGGCTCCAATGAGCAGTTCTTC
CASSVGAGSNEQFF
>.|TRBV6-6|TRBJ1-1|.
TGTGCCAGCAGCCACACATCACAGGGAAGTTCTGAAGCTTTCTTT
CASSHTSQGSSEAFF
>.|TRBV28|TRBJ1-1|.
TGTGCCACTGGGGAGGGTATTTACACTGAAGCTTTCTTT
CATGEGIYTEAFF
>TRBD1|TRBV7-9|TRBJ2-5|.
TGTGCCAGCAGCTTAGGGGACAGGGGATGGGAGACCCAGTACTTC
CASSLGDRGWETQYF
>TRBD2|TRBV7-7|TRBJ2-5|.
TGTGCCAGCAGCTCGACTAGCGGGGAATTGGAGACCCAGTACTTC
CASSSTSGELETQYF
>.|TRBV25-1|TRBJ1-5|.
TGTGCCAGCAGTGTCGGACAGCGGCCCCAGCATTTT
CASSVGQRPQHF
>.|TRBV20-1|TRBJ1-2|.
TGCAGTGCTAGTGTCGGGGGCTATGGCTACACCTTC
CSASVGGYGYTF
>TRBD1|TRBV2|TRBJ1-1|few
TGTGCCAGCACCGAGGACAGGTCCACTGAAGCTTTCTTT
CASTEDRSTEAFF
>TRBD1|TRBV10-2|TRBJ1-4|.
TGCGCCAGCAGTGCGGACAGGGTGGCAGAAAAACTGTTTTTT
CASSADRVAEKLFF
>TRBD1|TRBV6-5|TRBJ1-2|.
TGTGCCAGCAGTCCACAGGGGGGAGCTAACTATGGCTACACCTTC
CASSPQGGANYGYTF
>.|TRBV15|TRBJ1-3|.
TGTGCCACCAGCACCGGGGGGTACAGAAATGGAAACACCATATATTTT
CATSTGGYRNGNTIYF
>TRBD2|TRBV11-2|TRBJ2-5|.
TGTGCCAGCAGGGGAGATCTAGCGGCCTTTGAGACCCAGTACTTC
CASRGDLAAFETQYF
>.|TRBV15|TRBJ1-1|.
TGTGCCACCAGCATCGCGGTGAACACTGAAGCTTTCTTT
CATSIAVNTEAFF
>.|TRBV19|TRBJ1-5|.
TGTGCCAGTAGGACAGGCTTTAATAGCAATCAGCCCCAGCATTTT
CASRTGFNSNQPQHF
>TRBD1|TRBV5-1|TRBJ2-2|.
TGCGCCAGCAGTTCCGGGACAGCAAACACCGGGGAGCTGTTTTTT
CASSSGTANTGELFF
>TRBD1|TRBV27|TRBJ1-5|.
TGTGCCAGCAGCCCCGGGACAGGGTTATTTCAGCCCCAGCATTTT
CASSPGTGLFQPQHF
>TRBD1|TRBV2|TRBJ1-5|medium-sized
TGTGCCAGCAGCCCCGACCTCAGGGGGTCAGGCAATCAGCCCCAGCATTTT
CASSPDLRGSGNQPQHF